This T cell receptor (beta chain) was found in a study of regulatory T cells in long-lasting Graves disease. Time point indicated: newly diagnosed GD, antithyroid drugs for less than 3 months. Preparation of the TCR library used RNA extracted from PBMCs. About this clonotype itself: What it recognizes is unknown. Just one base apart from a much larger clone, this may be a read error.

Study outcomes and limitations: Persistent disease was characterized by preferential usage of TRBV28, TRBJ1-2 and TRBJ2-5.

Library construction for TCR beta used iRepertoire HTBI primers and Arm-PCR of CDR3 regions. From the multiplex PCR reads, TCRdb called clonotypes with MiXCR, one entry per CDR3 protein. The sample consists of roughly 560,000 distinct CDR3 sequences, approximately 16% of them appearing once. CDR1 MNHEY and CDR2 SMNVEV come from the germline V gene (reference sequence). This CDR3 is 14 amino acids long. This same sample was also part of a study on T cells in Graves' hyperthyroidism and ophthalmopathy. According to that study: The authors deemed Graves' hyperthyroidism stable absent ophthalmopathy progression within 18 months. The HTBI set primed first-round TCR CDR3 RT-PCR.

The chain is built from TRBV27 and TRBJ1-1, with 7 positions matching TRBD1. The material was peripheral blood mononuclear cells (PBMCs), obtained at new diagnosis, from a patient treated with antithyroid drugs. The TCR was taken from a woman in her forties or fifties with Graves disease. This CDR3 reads CACSSTDRAGKAFF. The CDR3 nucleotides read TGTGCCTGCAGTTCCACAGACAGGGCAGGTAAAGCTTTCTTT.